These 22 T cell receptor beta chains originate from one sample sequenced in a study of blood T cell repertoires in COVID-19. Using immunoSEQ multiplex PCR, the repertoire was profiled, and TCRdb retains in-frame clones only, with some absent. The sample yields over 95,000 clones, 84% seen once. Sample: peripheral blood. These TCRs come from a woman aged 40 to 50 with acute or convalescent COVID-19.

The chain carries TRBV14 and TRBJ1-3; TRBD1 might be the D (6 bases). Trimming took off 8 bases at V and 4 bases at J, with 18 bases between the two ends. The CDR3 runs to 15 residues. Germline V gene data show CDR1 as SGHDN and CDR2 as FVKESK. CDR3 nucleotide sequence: TGTGCCAGCGGACCGGCAACAGGGTCAGGAAACACCATATATTTT. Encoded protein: CASGPATGSGNTIYF.

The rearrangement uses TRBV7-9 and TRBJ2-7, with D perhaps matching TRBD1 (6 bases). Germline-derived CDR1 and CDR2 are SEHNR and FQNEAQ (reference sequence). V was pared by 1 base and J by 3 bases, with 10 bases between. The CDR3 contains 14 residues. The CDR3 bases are TGTGCCAGCAGCTTAGAAGGGGGAAGCTACGAGCAGTACTTC. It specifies CASSLEGGSYEQYF.

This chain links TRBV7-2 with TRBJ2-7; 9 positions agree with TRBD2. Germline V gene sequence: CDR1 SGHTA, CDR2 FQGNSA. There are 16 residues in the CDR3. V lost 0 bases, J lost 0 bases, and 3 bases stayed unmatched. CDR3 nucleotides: TGTGCCAGCAGCTTAGCACTAGCGGGTAGCTCCTACGAGCAGTACTTC. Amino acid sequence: CASSLALAGSSYEQYF. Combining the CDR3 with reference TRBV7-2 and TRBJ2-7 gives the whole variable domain GAGVSQSPSNKVTEKGKDVELRCDPISGHTALYWYRQSLGQGLEFLIYFQGNSAPDKSGLPSDRFSAERTGGSVSTLTIQRTQQEDSAVYLCASSLALAGSSYEQYFGPGTRLTVT.

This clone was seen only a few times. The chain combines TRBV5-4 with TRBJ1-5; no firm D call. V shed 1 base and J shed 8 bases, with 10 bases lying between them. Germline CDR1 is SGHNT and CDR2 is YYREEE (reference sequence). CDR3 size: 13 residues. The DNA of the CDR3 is TGTGCCAGCAGCTTGCGTCCCACGGAGCCCCAGCATTTT. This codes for CASSLRPTEPQHF.

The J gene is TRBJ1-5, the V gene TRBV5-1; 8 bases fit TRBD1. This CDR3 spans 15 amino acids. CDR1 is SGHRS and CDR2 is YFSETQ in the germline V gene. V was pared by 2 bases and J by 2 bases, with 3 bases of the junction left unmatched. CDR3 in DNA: TGCGCCAGCAGCTTTGGGACAGGCGGCAATCAGCCCCAGCATTTT. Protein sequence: CASSFGTGGNQPQHF. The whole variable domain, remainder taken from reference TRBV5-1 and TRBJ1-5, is KAGVTQTPRYLIKTRGQQVTLSCSPISGHRSVSWYQQTPGQGLQFLFEYFSETQRNKGNFPGRFSGRQFSNSRSEMNVSTLELGDSALYLCASSFGTGGNQPQHFGDGTRLSIL.

CDR3 loop: CASSDRREKLFF. The DNA for the CDR3 is TGTGCCAGCAGTGATCGGCGGGAAAAACTGTTTTTT. The chain employs TRBV2 and TRBJ1-4; D unclear. CDR1 is SNHLY, CDR2 FYNNEI, per germline. CDR3 length equals 12 residues. V was shortened by 3 bases and J by 8 bases, with 7 bases between the two germline ends.

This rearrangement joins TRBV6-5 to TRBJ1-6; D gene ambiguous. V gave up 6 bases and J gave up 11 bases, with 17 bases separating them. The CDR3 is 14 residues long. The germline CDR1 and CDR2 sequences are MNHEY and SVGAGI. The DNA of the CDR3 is TGTGCCAGCAGCTTGGACTCCGCCTTGCCACCCCTCCACTTT. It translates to CASSLDSALPPLHF.

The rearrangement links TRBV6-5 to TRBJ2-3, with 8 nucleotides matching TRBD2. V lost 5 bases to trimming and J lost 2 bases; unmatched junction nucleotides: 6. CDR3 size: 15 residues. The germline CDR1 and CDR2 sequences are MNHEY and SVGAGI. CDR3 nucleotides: TGTGCCAGCAGTCCCAGCGGGAGACACACAGATACGCAGTATTTT. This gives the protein CASSPSGRHTDTQYF.

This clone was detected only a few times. The CDR3 DNA sequence: TGTGCCAGCAGCCCCCAGGGGGCCTCTGGAAACACCATATATTTT. Amino acids: CASSPQGASGNTIYF. The chain has TRBV7-9 and TRBJ1-3; 8 bases agree with TRBD1. CDR3 length: 15 amino acids. V shed 5 bases, J shed 0 bases, and the junction held 3 bases outside the gene matches. Germline V gives CDR1 SEHNR, CDR2 FQNEAQ (reference sequence).

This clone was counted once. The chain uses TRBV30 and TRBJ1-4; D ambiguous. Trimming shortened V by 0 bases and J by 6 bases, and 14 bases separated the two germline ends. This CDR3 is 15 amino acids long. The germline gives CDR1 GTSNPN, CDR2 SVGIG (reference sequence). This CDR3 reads CAWSVFGVVDEKLFF. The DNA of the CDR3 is TGTGCCTGGAGTGTATTCGGGGTGGTCGATGAAAAACTGTTTTTT.

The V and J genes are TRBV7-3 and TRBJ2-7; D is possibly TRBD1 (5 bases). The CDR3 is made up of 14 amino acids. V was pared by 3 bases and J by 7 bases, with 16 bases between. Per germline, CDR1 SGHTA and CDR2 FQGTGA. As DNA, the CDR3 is TGTGCCAGCAGCTTGGGCCAGGGTACGCGGGAGCAGTACTTC. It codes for CASSLGQGTREQYF.

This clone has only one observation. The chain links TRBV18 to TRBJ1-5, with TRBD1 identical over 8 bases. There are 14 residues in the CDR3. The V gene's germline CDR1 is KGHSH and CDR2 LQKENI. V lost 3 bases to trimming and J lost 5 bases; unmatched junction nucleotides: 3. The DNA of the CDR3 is TGTGCCAGCTCACCGTCGACAGGGGATCAGCCCCAGCATTTT. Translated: CASSPSTGDQPQHF.

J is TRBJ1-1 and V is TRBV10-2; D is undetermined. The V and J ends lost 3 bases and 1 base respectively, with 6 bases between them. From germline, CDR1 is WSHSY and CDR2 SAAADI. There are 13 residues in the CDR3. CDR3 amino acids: CASSDAGNTEAFF. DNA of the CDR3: TGCGCCAGCAGTGATGCAGGGAACACTGAAGCTTTCTTT.

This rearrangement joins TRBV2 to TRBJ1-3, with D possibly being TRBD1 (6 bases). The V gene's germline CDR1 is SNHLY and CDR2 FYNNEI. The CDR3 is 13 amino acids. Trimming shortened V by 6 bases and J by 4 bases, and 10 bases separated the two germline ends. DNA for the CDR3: TGTGCCAGCAGGTCGGACAGAGGAAACACCATATATTTT. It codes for CASRSDRGNTIYF.

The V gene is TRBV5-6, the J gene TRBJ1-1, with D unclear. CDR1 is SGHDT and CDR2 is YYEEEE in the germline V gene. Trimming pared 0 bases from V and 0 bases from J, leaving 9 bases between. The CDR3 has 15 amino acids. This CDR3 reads CASSLAKEMNTEAFF. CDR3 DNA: TGTGCCAGCAGCTTGGCCAAGGAGATGAACACTGAAGCTTTCTTT.

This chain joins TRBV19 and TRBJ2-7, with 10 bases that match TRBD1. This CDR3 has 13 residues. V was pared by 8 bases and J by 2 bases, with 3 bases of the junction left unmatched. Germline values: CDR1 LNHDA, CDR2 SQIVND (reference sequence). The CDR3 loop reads CASRDRGTYEQYF. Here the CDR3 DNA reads TGTGCCAGTCGGGACAGGGGAACCTACGAGCAGTACTTC.

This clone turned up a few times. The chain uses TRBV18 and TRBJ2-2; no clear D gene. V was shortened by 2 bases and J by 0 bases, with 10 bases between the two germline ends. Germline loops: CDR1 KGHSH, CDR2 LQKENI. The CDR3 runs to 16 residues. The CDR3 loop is CASSPTFPANTGELFF. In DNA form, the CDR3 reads TGTGCCAGCTCACCAACCTTCCCGGCGAACACCGGGGAGCTGTTTTTT.

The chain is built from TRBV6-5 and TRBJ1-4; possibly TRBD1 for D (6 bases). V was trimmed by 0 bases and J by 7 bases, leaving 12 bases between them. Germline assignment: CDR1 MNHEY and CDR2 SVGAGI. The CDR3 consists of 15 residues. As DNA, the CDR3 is TGTGCCAGCAGTTACTCGCCAGGGGCCACTGAAAAACTGTTTTTT. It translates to CASSYSPGATEKLFF.

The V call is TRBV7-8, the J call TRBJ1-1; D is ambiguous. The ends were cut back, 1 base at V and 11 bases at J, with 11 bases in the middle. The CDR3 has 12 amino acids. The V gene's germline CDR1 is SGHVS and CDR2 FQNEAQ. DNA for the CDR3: TGTGCCAGCAGCTTAGGAGGGTTGCGTGCTTTCTTT. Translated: CASSLGGLRAFF.

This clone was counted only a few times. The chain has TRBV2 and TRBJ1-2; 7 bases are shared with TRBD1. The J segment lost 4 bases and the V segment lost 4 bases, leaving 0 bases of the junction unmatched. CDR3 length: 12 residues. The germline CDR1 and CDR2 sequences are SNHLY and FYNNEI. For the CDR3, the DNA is TGTGCCAGCAGTGGGGACAGCTATGGCTACACCTTC. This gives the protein CASSGDSYGYTF.

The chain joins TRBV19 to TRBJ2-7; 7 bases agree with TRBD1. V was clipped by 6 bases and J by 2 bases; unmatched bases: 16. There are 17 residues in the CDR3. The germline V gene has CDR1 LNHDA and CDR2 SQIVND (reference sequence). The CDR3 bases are TGTGCCAGTAGCCCACGTCCAGGACAGGTATCCCCCTACGAGCAGTACTTC. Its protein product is CASSPRPGQVSPYEQYF.

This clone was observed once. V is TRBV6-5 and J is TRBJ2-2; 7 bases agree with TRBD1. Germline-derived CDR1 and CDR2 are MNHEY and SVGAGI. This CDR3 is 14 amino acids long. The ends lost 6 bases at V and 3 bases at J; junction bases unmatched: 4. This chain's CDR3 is CASSRQGDTGELFF. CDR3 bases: TGTGCCAGCAGCAGACAGGGTGACACCGGGGAGCTGTTTTTT.